This note documents a single TCR beta chain sequence. What it binds is not known. Here immunoSEQ multiplex PCR was the method, and the copy in TCRdb shows in-frame clones only, minus some. In the table there are some 170,000 clones, approximately 88% of which are singletons. This entry comes from a study of T cell responses to AZD1222 COVID-19 vaccine. The CDR3 has 15 residues. The germline V gene encodes CDR1 MNHEY and CDR2 SVGAGI. Trimming removed 5 bases from V and 7 bases from J; junction bases left unmatched: 11. Points from the study as a whole: Females made up more of the donors, who were largely white British, and clonal diversity may have come out too low.

This TCR derives from an adult in good health. V usage is TRBV6-5 and J usage is TRBJ2-1; 7 positions match TRBD2. Sample: peripheral blood, taken on day 0 of AZD1222 vaccination. The CDR3 here is CASSTNGGSINEQFF. As DNA, the CDR3 is TGTGCCAGCAGTACGAATGGCGGGAGTATAAATGAGCAGTTCTTC.